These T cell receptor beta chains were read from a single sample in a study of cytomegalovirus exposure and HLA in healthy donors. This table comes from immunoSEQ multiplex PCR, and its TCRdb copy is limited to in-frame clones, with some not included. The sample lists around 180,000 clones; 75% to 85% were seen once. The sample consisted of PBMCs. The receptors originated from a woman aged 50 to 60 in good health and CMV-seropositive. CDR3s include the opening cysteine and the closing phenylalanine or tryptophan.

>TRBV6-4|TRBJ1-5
CASKINTLSNQPQHF
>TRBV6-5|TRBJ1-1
CASRETGGGTEAFF
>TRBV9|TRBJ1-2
CASSVDSSSYGYTF
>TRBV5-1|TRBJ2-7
CASSFRQGGYEQYF
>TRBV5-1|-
CASRSGQGGPGSYEQYF
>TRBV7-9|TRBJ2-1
CASSRTSGVYNEQFF
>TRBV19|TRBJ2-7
CASSPGQVAYEQYF
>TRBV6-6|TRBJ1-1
CASSNLQGTRAFF
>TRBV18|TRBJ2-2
CASSSQTGHTGELFF
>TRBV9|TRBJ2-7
CASSPHVAAEQYF
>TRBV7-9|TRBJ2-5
CASSLGRGTQYF
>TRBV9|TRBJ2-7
CASSAGDWEVAEQYF
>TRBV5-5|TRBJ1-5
CASSRGQGTSFNQPQHF
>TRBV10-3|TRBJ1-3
CAIVGGSNTIYF
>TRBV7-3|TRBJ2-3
CASSSLGSTDTQYF
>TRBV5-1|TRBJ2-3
CASSLTSGGDLTQYF
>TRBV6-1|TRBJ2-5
CASSEPKGEQYF
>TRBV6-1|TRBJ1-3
CASSPGAGPGNTIYF
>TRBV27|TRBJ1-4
CASSPLAPRREKLFF
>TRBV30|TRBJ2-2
CAWSPSGGVWGKLFF
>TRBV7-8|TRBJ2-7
CASSVYSQGRDEQYF
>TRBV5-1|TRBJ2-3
CASSRSPTGSTDTQYF
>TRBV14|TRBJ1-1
CASTRHPNTEAFF
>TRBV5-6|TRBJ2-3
CASSPYNRGLFTDTQYF
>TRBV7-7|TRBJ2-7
CASSSEVGAYEQYF
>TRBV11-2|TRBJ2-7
CASSLERGGNEQYF